The sequence of this T cell receptor beta chain was determined in a study of blood T cell repertoires in COVID-19 (TCRdb year 2020). Some background on the complete study: Collaborator samples came from the United States, Italy and Spain and covered acute and convalescent phases of COVID-19. The prospective study material was composed of cDNA or gDNA derived from T cells, B-cell-depleted T cells, or PBMCs. Deeply sampled blood TCRbeta repertoires from subjects exposed to, actively infected with, or recovered from COVID-19 were included in the dataset. The repertoires were released in a freely available public database meant as a resource for research on the immune response to SARS-CoV-2. The samples were drawn from the first 160 participants of the ongoing ImmuneRACE study and from 950 to 1,500 subjects provided by 6 global collaborators. The sample metadata nearly always contained a de-identified subject ID, COVID-19 status, age in years and sex. Where HLA class I and class II types were available, the types were taken from metadata supplied by the sample provider, not from assay-based typing.

A remark on this clone: What antigen it recognizes has not been identified. Base qualities were left out, and no much larger clone turns up one base away.

Study-level results and caveats: Clinical and demographic metadata were provided uncurated, with the amount varying by source and participant.

There are 12 amino acids in the CDR3, from cysteine to phenylalanine inclusive. Only the CDR3 DNA is retained, 36 bases long and in frame from the first base. The germline V gene gives CDR1 as MDHEN and CDR2 as SYDVKM. Cut back by 4 bases and 8 bases, the V and J ends lie 11 bases apart. TCRbeta CDR3 regions were amplified from genomic DNA using the immunoSEQ Assay, a bias-controlled multiplex PCR. On the authors' methods: The number of nucleated cells in each sample was estimated by amplification of reference gene primers within the assay. To quantify the absolute abundance of each unique TCRbeta CDR3 rearrangement, sequence reads were collapsed and filtered. Productive Simpson clonality was computed per sample as the square root of Simpson's diversity index over productive rearrangements. TCRdb carries this immuneACCESS record with in-frame sequences only. Its versions omit some clonotypes, under half of them owing to an unresolved V gene in the studies checked, with the rest unexplained. That table is the source of V, J and clone size, and D and trimming were worked out from the DNA. The sample table records 200,000 to 250,000 clones; more than 70% of these occur just once. The ten top clones hold 2.7% of the sample.

Whole blood was collected in K2EDTA tubes by collaborating institutions according to the institutions' own protocols. For TCRbeta analysis, collaborators shipped samples as frozen whole blood, isolated PBMCs, or DNA extracted from either of those sample types. Rearrangement joined TRBV28 to TRBJ1-2, with the identity of the D gene unclear. The material sequenced was peripheral blood. This clonotype was obtained from a woman aged 55 to 70 with acute or convalescent COVID-19. The CDR3 corresponds to CASSYGFSGYTF. The DNA sequence is as follows: TGTGCCAGCAGTTACGGCTTTAGCGGCTACACCTTC.